This TCR beta chain was captured in a study of control samples from healthy donors and cancer patients. Some clones are missing from TCRdb's copy, which holds only in-frame ones; the method was immunoSEQ multiplex PCR. Altogether 100,000 to 130,000 clones are present, about 80% being singletons, with the ten largest covering approximately 7%. There are a few counts of this clone. CDR3 length equals 12 residues. With 4 bases removed from V and 7 bases from J, the gap between germline ends came to 13 bases. The germline V gene encodes CDR1 SQVTM and CDR2 ANQGSEA. Sequencing input: blood. The chain recombines TRBV29-1 with TRBJ1-1; the D gene is possibly TRBD1 (6 bases). The TCR sequence derives from a man aged 18-30 years in good health. This chain's CDR3 is CSVGGQRYEAFF. The CDR3 DNA is TGCAGCGTTGGTGGACAGAGATATGAAGCTTTCTTT.